This T cell receptor (beta chain) was obtained from a study of beta chain features in type 1 diabetes. Study outcomes and limitations: The VDJ junctions of type 1 diabetes patients carried fewer insertions and more deletions. It was not settled here whether HLA type affects TCRB rearrangement. In all four CD4+ subsets, TCRB CDR3 length was significantly, moderately reduced in type 1 diabetes. cDNA sequencing could over-represent cells with high TCR expression.

The authors reverse transcribed all of the isolated RNA, so sequencing captured expressed TCRB transcripts. Assay used: immunoSEQ multiplex PCR; TCRdb lists only in-frame clones, some missing. The repertoire holds 310,000 or so clones, with 14% to 15% as singletons. There are a few counts of this clone. Its antigen is unidentified. The germline gives CDR1 LNHNV, CDR2 YYDKDF (reference sequence). The trim removed 4 bases at V and 8 bases at J, leaving 3 bases unmatched. CDR3 length: 14 amino acids. Using CD45RO/CCR7/CD25/CD127/CD95/CD27, CD4+ naive, central memory, regulatory and stem cell-like memory cells were sorted.

This rearrangement joins TRBV15 to TRBJ1-4; 11 bases are shared with TRBD1. Sequencing input: naive CD4+ T cells from blood. The clonotype originates from a man aged 18-30 years with type 1 diabetes. CDR3 bases: TGTGCCACCAGCAAGGACAGGGGGCGCGAAAAACTGTTTTTT. It translates to CATSKDRGREKLFF. Complete variable domain (other parts from reference TRBV15 and TRBJ1-4): DAMVIQNPRYQVTQFGKPVTLSCSQTLNHNVMYWYQQKSSQAPKLLFHYYDKDFNNEADTPDNFQSRRPNTSFCFLDIRSPGLGDTAMYLCATSKDRGREKLFFGSGTQLSVL.